These 14 T cell receptor beta chains share one sample of origin, sequenced in a study of blood T cell repertoires in COVID-19. Repertoires were generated with immunoSEQ multiplex PCR, while TCRdb's copy carries only in-frame clones and drops some. The sample shows fewer than 200,000 clones, roughly 88% of them seen only once. The sequenced sample consisted of peripheral blood. The origin of the receptors is an elderly woman with acute or convalescent COVID-19.

The chain joins TRBV5-1 to TRBJ2-3; 14 bases map to TRBD2. CDR3 length: 18 amino acids. J lost 0 bases, V lost 0 bases, and 3 bases had no gene match. Germline V gene lookup returns CDR1 SGHRS and CDR2 YFSETQ. The CDR3 loop reads CASSLEGLAGGSTDTQYF. Written as DNA, the CDR3 is TGCGCCAGCAGCTTGGAAGGACTAGCGGGGGGAAGCACAGATACGCAGTATTTT.

This clone was detected only a few times. Additional DNA sequences in this sample encode the identical CDR3. The chain has TRBV5-1 and TRBJ2-3; D is ambiguous. The V gene's germline CDR1 is SGHRS and CDR2 YFSETQ. Trimming cost V 3 bases and J 0 bases, with 5 bases left between them. CDR3 size: 13 residues. CDR3 DNA: TGCGCCAGCAGCTCAGATAGCACAGATACGCAGTATTTT. This gives the protein CASSSDSTDTQYF.

The chain couples TRBV11-2 to TRBJ2-3; possible D gene TRBD2, 5 bases. Trimming left V 2 bases short and J 1 base short, with 7 bases between. Germline loops: CDR1 SGHAT, CDR2 FQNNGV. The CDR3 is made up of 14 amino acids. The CDR3 DNA reads as TGTGCCAGCAGCTTAAGCGGACGCACAGATACGCAGTATTTT. Its protein product is CASSLSGRTDTQYF.

In DNA, the CDR3 is TGTGCCAGCAGCTTGGTCCCCAGGGAACTGTTTTTT. Its translation: CASSLVPRELFF. The chain recombines TRBV7-2 with TRBJ1-4, with TRBD1 as a possible D gene (5 bases). Germline V lookup: CDR1 SGHTA, CDR2 FQGNSA. The CDR3 length is 12 residues. V lost 3 bases and J lost 12, with 11 bases in between.

V gene TRBV3-1 (or the pseudogene TRBV3-2) combines with J gene TRBJ1-2; D gene uncertain. V was shortened by 5 bases and J by 6 bases, with 13 bases between the two germline ends. Germline lookup yields CDR1 LGHDT and CDR2 YNNKEL (reference sequence). This CDR3 comprises 13 residues. DNA for the CDR3: TGTGCCAGCAGCGGAGGCACAGCGGATGGCTACACCTTC. This encodes CASSGGTADGYTF.

The rearrangement joins TRBV5-5 to TRBJ2-1, with a possible D match to TRBD2 (5 bases). The CDR3 totals 15 residues. Trimming left V 0 bases short and J 2 bases short, with 9 bases between. From germline, CDR1 is SGHKS and CDR2 YYEKEE (reference sequence). CDR3 sequence: CASSLELVTYNEQFF. The DNA of the CDR3 is TGTGCCAGCAGCTTGGAACTAGTGACCTACAATGAGCAGTTCTTC. Full variable domain (missing parts from reference TRBV5-5 and TRBJ2-1): DAGVTQSPTHLIKTRGQQVTLRCSPISGHKSVSWYQQVLGQGPQFIFQYYEKEERGRGNFPDRFSARQFPNYSSELNVNALLLGDSALYLCASSLELVTYNEQFFGPGTRLTVL.

A remark on this clone: A clone one base away is much larger, so this may be a read error. The sample carries other DNA sequences with the same CDR3. The genes are TRBV7-9 and TRBJ1-1, with D perhaps matching TRBD1 (5 bases). CDR1 and CDR2 from the germline V gene are SEHNR and FQNEAQ (reference sequence). CDR3 length: 13 residues. V lost 3 bases, J lost 2 bases, and 7 bases lay in between. In DNA, the CDR3 is TGTGCCAGCAGCTTGACAGACAACACTGAAGCTTTCTTT. It encodes CASSLTDNTEAFF.

The J gene is TRBJ2-3, the V gene TRBV11-2; 11 bases map to TRBD2. Looked up from germline, CDR1 is SGHAT and CDR2 is FQNNGV. This CDR3 is built from 15 residues. Trimming took 7 bases from V and 7 from J; bases not matched to a gene: 10. The CDR3 bases are TGTGCCAGCACCACGACTAGCGGGGCATCGAATACGCAGTATTTT. It yields the protein CASTTTSGASNTQYF. The complete variable domain, with remaining parts taken from reference TRBV11-2 and TRBJ2-3, reads EAGVAQSPRYKIIEKRQSVAFWCNPISGHATLYWYQQILGQGPKLLIQFQNNGVVDDSQLPKDRFSAERLKGVDSTLKIQPAKLEDSAVYLCASTTTSGASNTQYFGPGTRLTVL.

This chain uses TRBV5-1 with TRBJ2-2; D is possibly TRBD2 (6 bases). The CDR3 is 15 residues long. Trimming cost V 1 base and J 6 bases, with 13 bases left between them. Germline CDR1 and CDR2: SGHRS and YFSETQ. CDR3 residues: CASSLRSGSAGELFF. In DNA form, the CDR3 reads TGCGCCAGCAGCTTGCGGAGCGGGTCCGCCGGGGAGCTGTTTTTT.

The chain recombines TRBV7-2 with TRBJ2-1; TRBD2 matches 8 bases. There are 14 residues in the CDR3. With V trimmed by 1 base and J by 8 bases, 4 bases remained unmatched. Germline V lookup: CDR1 SGHTA, CDR2 FQGNSA. The CDR3 spells CASSLETSAHEQFF. The CDR3 DNA reads as TGTGCCAGCAGCTTAGAGACTAGCGCCCATGAGCAGTTCTTC.

The chain has TRBV10-3 and TRBJ2-1, with TRBD2 matching over 12 bases. J gave up 3 bases and V 3 bases, and 6 bases lay outside the gene matches. Germline V gene sequence: CDR1 ENHRY, CDR2 SYGVKD. The CDR3 sequence is 17 residues long. The CDR3 DNA follows: TGTGCCATCAGTGACCGCGCTAGCGGGAGGGTCTACAATGAGCAGTTCTTC. The encoded protein is CAISDRASGRVYNEQFF.

The rearrangement uses TRBV29-1 and TRBJ2-5; D remains unclear. Germline loops: CDR1 SQVTM, CDR2 ANQGSEA. Trimming removed 5 bases from V and 4 bases from J, with 11 bases in between. CDR3 length equals 12 residues. Here the CDR3 DNA reads TGCAGCGTTTCCAAAACACCAGAGACCCAGTACTTC. Amino acids: CSVSKTPETQYF.

This clone was counted once. Other nucleotide sequences from this sample produce the same CDR3. The gene calls are TRBV3-1 (or the pseudogene TRBV3-2) and TRBJ1-1; D remains unclear. The CDR3 contains 13 residues. The V end lost 4 bases, the J end lost 1 base, and 7 bases lay between the germline ends. Per germline, CDR1 LGHDT and CDR2 YNNKEL (reference sequence). CDR3 sequence: CASSPTGNTEAFF. As DNA, the CDR3 is TGTGCCAGCAGCCCTACGGGGAACACTGAAGCTTTCTTT.

V gene TRBV5-1 combines with J gene TRBJ2-5; D gene unclear. Germline V lookup: CDR1 SGHRS, CDR2 YFSETQ. Trimming shortened V by 7 bases and J by 4 bases, and 17 bases separated the two germline ends. The CDR3 length is 14 residues. CDR3 protein: CASRRGVPRETQYF. CDR3 sequence (DNA): TGCGCCAGCCGGCGCGGAGTTCCACGAGAGACCCAGTACTTC.